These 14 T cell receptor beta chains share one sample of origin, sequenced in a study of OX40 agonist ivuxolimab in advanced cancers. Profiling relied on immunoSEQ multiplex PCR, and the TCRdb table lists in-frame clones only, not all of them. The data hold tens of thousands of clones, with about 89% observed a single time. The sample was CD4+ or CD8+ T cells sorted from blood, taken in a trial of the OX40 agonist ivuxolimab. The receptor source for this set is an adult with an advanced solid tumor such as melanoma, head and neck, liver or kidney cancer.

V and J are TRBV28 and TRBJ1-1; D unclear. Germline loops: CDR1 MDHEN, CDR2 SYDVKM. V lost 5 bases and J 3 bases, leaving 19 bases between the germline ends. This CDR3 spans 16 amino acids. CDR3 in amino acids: CASSRGSGEADTEAFF. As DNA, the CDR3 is TGTGCCAGCAGTAGAGGGAGCGGGGAGGCGGACACTGAAGCTTTCTTT.

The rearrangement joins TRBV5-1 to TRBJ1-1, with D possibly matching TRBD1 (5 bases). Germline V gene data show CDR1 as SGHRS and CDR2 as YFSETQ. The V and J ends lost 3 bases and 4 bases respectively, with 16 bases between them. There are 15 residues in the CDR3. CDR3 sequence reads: CASSWPTGEGTEAFF. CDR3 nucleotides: TGCGCCAGCAGCTGGCCGACGGGGGAGGGCACTGAAGCTTTCTTT.

In DNA form, the CDR3 reads TGTGCCAGCAGCCAAGACCTGGGGGGGTATAGCAATCAGCCCCAGCATTTT. Translation: CASSQDLGGYSNQPQHF. This chain uses TRBV4-2 with TRBJ1-5; D possibly corresponds to TRBD1 (5 bases). The CDR3 is made up of 17 amino acids. The V gene lost 0 bases and the J gene lost 0 bases, with 12 bases spanning the gap. Germline values: CDR1 LGHNA, CDR2 YNFKEQ.

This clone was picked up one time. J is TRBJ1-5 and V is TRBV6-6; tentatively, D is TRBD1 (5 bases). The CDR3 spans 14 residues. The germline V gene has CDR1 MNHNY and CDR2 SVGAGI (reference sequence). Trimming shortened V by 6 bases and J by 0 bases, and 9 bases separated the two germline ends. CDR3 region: CASRETDSNQPQHF. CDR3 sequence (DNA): TGTGCCAGCAGGGAGACAGATAGCAATCAGCCCCAGCATTTT.

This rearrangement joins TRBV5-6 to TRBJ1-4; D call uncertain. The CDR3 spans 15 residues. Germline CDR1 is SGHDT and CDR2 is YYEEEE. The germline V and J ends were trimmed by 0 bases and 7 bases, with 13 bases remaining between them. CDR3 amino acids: CASSLALGLGEKLFF. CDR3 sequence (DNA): TGTGCCAGCAGCTTGGCCCTGGGCCTTGGTGAAAAACTGTTTTTT.

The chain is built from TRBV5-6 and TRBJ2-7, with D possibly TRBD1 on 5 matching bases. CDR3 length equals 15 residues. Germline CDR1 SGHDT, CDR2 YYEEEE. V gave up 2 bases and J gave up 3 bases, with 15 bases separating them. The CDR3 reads CASSFLTGPDYEQYF. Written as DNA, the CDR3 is TGTGCCAGCAGCTTTTTAACAGGCCCGGACTACGAGCAGTACTTC.

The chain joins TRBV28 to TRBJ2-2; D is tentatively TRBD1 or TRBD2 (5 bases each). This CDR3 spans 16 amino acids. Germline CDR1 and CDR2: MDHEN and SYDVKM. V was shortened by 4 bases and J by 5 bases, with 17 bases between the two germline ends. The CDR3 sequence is CASSYGTVPPTGELFF. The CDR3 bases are TGTGCCAGCAGTTACGGGACGGTCCCTCCTACCGGGGAGCTGTTTTTT.

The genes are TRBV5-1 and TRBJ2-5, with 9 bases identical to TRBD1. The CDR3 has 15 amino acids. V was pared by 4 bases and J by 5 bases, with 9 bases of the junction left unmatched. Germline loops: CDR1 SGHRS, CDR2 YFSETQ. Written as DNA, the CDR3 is TGCGCCAGCAGCCCCAATCCGGGACAGGGTGAGACCCAGTACTTC. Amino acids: CASSPNPGQGETQYF.

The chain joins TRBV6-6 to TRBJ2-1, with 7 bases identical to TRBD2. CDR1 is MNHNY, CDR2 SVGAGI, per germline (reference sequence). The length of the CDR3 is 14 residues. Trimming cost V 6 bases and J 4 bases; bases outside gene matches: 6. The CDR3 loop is CASSASGEYNEQFF. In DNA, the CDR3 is TGTGCCAGCAGCGCTAGCGGAGAGTACAATGAGCAGTTCTTC.

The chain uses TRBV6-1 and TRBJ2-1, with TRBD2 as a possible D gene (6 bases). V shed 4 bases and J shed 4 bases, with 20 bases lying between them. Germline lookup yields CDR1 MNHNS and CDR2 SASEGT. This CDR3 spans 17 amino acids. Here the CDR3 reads CASSGPQPGDLYNEQFF. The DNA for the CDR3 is TGTGCCAGCAGTGGACCTCAACCGGGAGACCTTTACAATGAGCAGTTCTTC.

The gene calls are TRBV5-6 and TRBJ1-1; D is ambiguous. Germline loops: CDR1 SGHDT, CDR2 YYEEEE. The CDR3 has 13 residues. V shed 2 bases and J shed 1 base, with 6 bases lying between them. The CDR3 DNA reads TGTGCCAGCAGCTTTTCCTCGAACACTGAAGCTTTCTTT. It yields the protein CASSFSSNTEAFF.

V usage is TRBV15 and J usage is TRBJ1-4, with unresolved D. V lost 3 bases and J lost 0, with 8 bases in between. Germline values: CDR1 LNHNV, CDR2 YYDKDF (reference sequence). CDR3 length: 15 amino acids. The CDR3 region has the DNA TGTGCCACCAGCAGTTACGGTGCAACTAATGAAAAACTGTTTTTT. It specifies CATSSYGATNEKLFF.

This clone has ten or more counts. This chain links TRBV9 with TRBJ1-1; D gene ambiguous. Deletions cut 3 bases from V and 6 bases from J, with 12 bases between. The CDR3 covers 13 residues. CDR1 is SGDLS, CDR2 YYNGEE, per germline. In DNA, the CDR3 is TGTGCCAGCAGCGACCAGCCTGGGGCTGAAGCTTTCTTT. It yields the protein CASSDQPGAEAFF.

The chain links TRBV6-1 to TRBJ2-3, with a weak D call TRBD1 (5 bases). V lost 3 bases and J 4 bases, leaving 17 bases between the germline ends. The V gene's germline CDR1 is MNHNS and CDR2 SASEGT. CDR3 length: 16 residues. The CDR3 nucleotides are TGTGCCAGCAGTGAGTTGCAGGGTGGCCCCTCAGATACGCAGTATTTT. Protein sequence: CASSELQGGPSDTQYF.